Listed below are T cell receptor beta chains from one sample, sequenced in a study of OX40 agonist ivuxolimab in advanced cancers. Repertoires were generated with immunoSEQ multiplex PCR, while TCRdb's copy carries only in-frame clones and drops some. The sample carries some 70,000 clones, more than 85% recorded once. This material consisted of CD4+ or CD8+ T cells sorted from blood, taken in a trial of the OX40 agonist ivuxolimab. Every receptor here comes from an adult with an advanced solid tumor such as melanoma, head and neck, liver or kidney cancer. CDR3s include the opening cysteine and the closing phenylalanine or tryptophan. Each record gives: J gene, clone size, D gene, V gene, CDR3 protein, CDR3 DNA. The D gene is left open where the match is weak. The size entry is marked missing in some rows and otherwise reads once, few, many or a size class.

TRBJ2-1 | . | TRBD1 | TRBV5-4 | CASSLARDRAWGEQFF | TGTGCCAGCAGCTTGGCCAGGGACAGGGCCTGGGGTGAGCAGTTCTTC
TRBJ1-1 | . | . | TRBV29-1 | CSVELARGTEAFF | TGCAGCGTTGAACTGGCTAGAGGAACTGAAGCTTTCTTT
TRBJ1-1 | few | TRBD1 | TRBV18 | CASSPGQGNTEAFF | TGTGCCAGCTCACCGGGACAGGGGAACACTGAAGCTTTCTTT
TRBJ2-3 | . | TRBD1 | TRBV14 | CASSQVPGQGQYF | TGTGCCAGCAGCCAAGTACCGGGACAGGGGCAGTATTTT
TRBJ2-5 | . | . | TRBV4-1 | CASSTQDRREETQYF | TGCGCCAGCAGCACCCAAGACAGACGCGAAGAGACCCAGTACTTC
TRBJ2-7 | . | . | TRBV11-3 | CASSLGSLREQYF | TGTGCCAGCAGCTTAGGGTCACTACGCGAGCAGTACTTC
TRBJ1-5 | once | TRBD1 | TRBV6-5 | CASRPTGVGNQPQHF | TGTGCCAGCAGACCAACAGGGGTTGGCAATCAGCCCCAGCATTTT
TRBJ2-1 | . | TRBD1 | TRBV7-9 | CASSLDRDRQQFF | TGTGCCAGCAGCTTAGATAGGGACAGGCAGCAGTTCTTC
TRBJ2-7 | . | TRBD2 | TRBV6-5 | CASRGLAGDEQYF | TGTGCCAGCAGGGGACTAGCGGGAGACGAGCAGTACTTC
TRBJ1-1 | few | . | TRBV6-1 | CASSSVLPKNTEAFF | TGTGCCAGCAGTAGCGTCCTGCCCAAGAACACTGAAGCTTTCTTT
TRBJ1-3 | once | . | TRBV2 | CASINGVGNTIYF | TGTGCCAGCATTAATGGCGTTGGAAACACCATATATTTT
TRBJ1-4 | . | . | TRBV18 | CASSIGSGVFEKLFF | TGTGCCAGCTCCATCGGGTCGGGGGTTTTTGAAAAACTGTTTTTT
TRBJ2-5 | . | TRBD1 | TRBV6-1 | CASRTGAQETQYF | TGTGCCAGCAGGACAGGGGCTCAAGAGACCCAGTACTTC
TRBJ2-7 | once | TRBD2 | TRBV23-1 | CASRGLGTYEQYF | TGCGCCAGCAGGGGACTAGGAACCTACGAGCAGTACTTC
TRBJ1-4 | . | . | TRBV28 | CASGLGAQEKLFF | TGTGCCAGCGGCCTGGGGGCCCAGGAAAAACTGTTTTTT
TRBJ2-2 | . | . | TRBV19 | CASSLTGGPNTGELFF | TGTGCCAGTAGTTTAACCGGGGGACCGAACACCGGGGAGCTGTTTTTT
TRBJ2-1 | . | . | TRBV5-1 | CASSLDQEGEQFF | TGCGCCAGCAGCTTGGATCAGGAGGGCGAGCAGTTCTTC
TRBJ2-7 | . | . | TRBV10-2 | CASSESIYPNPYEQYF | TGCGCCAGCAGTGAGTCAATCTACCCGAACCCTTACGAGCAGTACTTC
TRBJ1-2 | . | TRBD1 | TRBV4-1 | CASSQGGQGVVNYGYTF | TGCGCCAGCAGCCAAGGTGGACAGGGGGTGGTTAACTATGGCTACACCTTC
TRBJ2-3 | few | . | TRBV6-5 | CASSQNRVGTQYF | TGTGCCAGCAGCCAGAACAGGGTAGGGACGCAGTATTTT
TRBJ2-1 | . | . | TRBV11-3 | CASSLFKGPFNEQFF | TGTGCCAGCAGCTTATTTAAGGGGCCGTTCAATGAGCAGTTCTTC
TRBJ2-5 | . | . | TRBV12-5 | CASGLQGGETQYF | TGTGCTAGTGGTTTGCAGGGGGGGGAGACCCAGTACTTC
TRBJ2-7 | . | TRBD1 | TRBV9 | CASSAPRDRGEPYEQYF | TGTGCCAGCAGCGCTCCTCGTGACAGGGGGGAACCCTACGAGCAGTACTTC
TRBJ1-2 | . | . | TRBV18 | CASSPDSYGYTF | TGTGCCAGCTCACCGGACAGTTATGGCTACACCTTC
TRBJ1-4 | . | . | TRBV30 | CAWSVRGGTNEKLFF | TGTGCCTGGAGTGTACGGGGGGGGACTAATGAAAAACTGTTTTTT
TRBJ1-2 | . | TRBD1 | TRBV19 | CASRDRGPNYGYTF | TGTGCCAGTAGGGATAGGGGGCCTAACTATGGCTACACCTTC
TRBJ1-3 | . | . | TRBV6-6 | CASAESSGNTIYF | TGTGCCAGCGCTGAGAGCTCTGGAAACACCATATATTTT
TRBJ2-7 | once | TRBD2 | TRBV14 | CASSQARASGYEQYF | TGTGCCAGCAGCCAAGCCCGTGCTAGCGGCTACGAGCAGTACTTC
TRBJ2-1 | . | . | TRBV10-3 | CAISESSGAAYNEQFF | TGTGCCATCAGTGAGTCGTCCGGGGCCGCCTACAATGAGCAGTTCTTC
TRBJ1-6 | . | TRBD1 | TRBV6-1 | CASSVGQGRPLHF | TGTGCCAGCAGTGTAGGACAGGGCAGGCCCCTCCACTTT
TRBJ1-1 | . | . | TRBV11-3 | CASSLSQTGEAFF | TGTGCCAGCAGCTTAAGCCAGACGGGTGAAGCTTTCTTT
TRBJ2-7 | . | . | TRBV6-1 | CASSEQDSLPEQYF | TGTGCCAGCAGTGAACAAGACAGTCTCCCCGAGCAGTACTTC
TRBJ2-1 | . | . | TRBV9 | CASSVAPNPNEQFF | TGTGCCAGCAGCGTAGCCCCAAACCCCAATGAGCAGTTCTTC
TRBJ2-3 | . | . | TRBV20-1 | CSARNTDTQYF | TGCAGTGCTCGGAACACAGATACGCAGTATTTT
TRBJ2-6 | . | . | TRBV6-5 | CASRTTDTGANVLTF | TGTGCCAGCAGGACAACAGACACTGGGGCCAACGTCCTGACTTTC
TRBJ1-2 | . | TRBD1 | TRBV2 | CASRDDRDNGYTF | TGTGCCAGCAGGGACGACAGGGATAATGGCTACACCTTC
TRBJ2-1 | . | . | TRBV7-8 | CASSLVTGGEQFF | TGTGCCAGCAGCTTAGTAACGGGGGGCGAGCAGTTCTTC
TRBJ1-3 | . | . | TRBV6-1 | CASSEQGAGNTIYF | TGTGCCAGCAGTGAACAGGGAGCTGGAAACACCATATATTTT